Sequencing of this T cell receptor (beta chain) was carried out in a study of blood T cell repertoires in COVID-19. As for the study in general: Nucleic acid was either cDNA or gDNA, and it came from T cells, B-cell-depleted T cells, or PBMCs.

This CDR3 has 17 residues. The germline CDR1 and CDR2 sequences are SGDLS and YYNGEE. Trimming removed 0 bases from V and 0 bases from J, with 15 bases in between. Libraries were prepared by immunoSEQ multiplex PCR; TCRdb keeps only in-frame clonotypes and omits some of them. The table lists around 85,000 clones, around nine tenths of them singletons. The J gene is TRBJ1-1, the V gene TRBV9; unclear D gene. The sequence derives from a man aged 60 to 75 with acute or convalescent COVID-19. The sequencing sample was made of peripheral blood. CDR3 nucleotide sequence: TGTGCCAGCAGCGTAGCGGGCCCATCGGGGATGAACACTGAAGCTTTCTTT. Protein: CASSVAGPSGMNTEAFF.